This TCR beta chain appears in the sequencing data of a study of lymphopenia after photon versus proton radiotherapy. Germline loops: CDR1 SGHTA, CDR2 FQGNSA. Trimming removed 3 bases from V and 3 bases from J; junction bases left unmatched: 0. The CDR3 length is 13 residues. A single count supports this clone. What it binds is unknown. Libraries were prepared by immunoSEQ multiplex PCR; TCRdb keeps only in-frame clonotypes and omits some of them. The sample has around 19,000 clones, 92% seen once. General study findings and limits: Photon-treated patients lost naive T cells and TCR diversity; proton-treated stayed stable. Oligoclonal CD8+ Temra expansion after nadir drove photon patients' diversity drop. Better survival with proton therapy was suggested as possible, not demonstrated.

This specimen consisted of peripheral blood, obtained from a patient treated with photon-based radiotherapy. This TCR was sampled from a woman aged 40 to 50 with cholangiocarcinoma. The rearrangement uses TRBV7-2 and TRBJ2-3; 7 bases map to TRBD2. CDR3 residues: CASSFGGTDTQYF. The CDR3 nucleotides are TGTGCCAGCAGCTTCGGGGGGACAGATACGCAGTATTTT.